This TCR beta chain was retrieved from a study of T-cell memory formation after mild COVID-19. Study-level results: Confirmation was lacking for SARS-CoV-2 specificity of second-wave clones that peaked on day 37. Clones contracting over day 15 to 85 were CD4/CD8 balanced, with later expanders leaning CD4+. CD8+ contracting clones occupied EMRA, while CD4+ ones occupied mainly CM and EM.

This clonotype was seen only a few times. The antigen is undetermined. The CDR3 length is 14 residues. CDR1 MDHEN and CDR2 SYDVKM come from the germline V gene. V was clipped by 10 bases and J by 0 bases, with 16 bases between them. 5'RACE with constant-segment primers built TCRalpha and TCRbeta cDNA libraries with UMIs. TCRdb redid the calling of the 5' RACE reads with MiXCR, one entry per CDR3 protein. The sample holds 200,000 to 300,000 distinct CDR3 sequences, roughly 17% seen once. The sequenced material came from PBMCs or a T cell subset sorted from them (not recorded which). The V gene is TRBV28, the J gene TRBJ2-7; D may be TRBD2 (5 bases). This receptor was identified in a man younger than 30 who had mild COVID-19 (a few samples of this study predate the infection). Cell type and time point are not known. CDR3 DNA: TGTGCCACCTCGAGAGGGTCCGCCTCCTACGAGCAGTACGTC. Amino acid sequence: CATSRGSASYEQYV.